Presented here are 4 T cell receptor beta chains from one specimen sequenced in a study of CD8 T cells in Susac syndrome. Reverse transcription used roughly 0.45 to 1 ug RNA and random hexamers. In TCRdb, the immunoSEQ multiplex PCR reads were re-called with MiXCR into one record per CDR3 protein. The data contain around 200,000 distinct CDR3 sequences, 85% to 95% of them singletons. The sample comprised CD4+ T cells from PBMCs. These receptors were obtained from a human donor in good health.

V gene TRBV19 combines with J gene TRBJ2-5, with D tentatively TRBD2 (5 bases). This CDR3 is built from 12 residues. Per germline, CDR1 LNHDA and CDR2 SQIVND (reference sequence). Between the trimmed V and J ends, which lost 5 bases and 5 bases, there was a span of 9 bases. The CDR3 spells CASSEGWETQYF. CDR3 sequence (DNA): TGTGCCAGTAGTGAGGGTTGGGAGACCCAGTACTTC.

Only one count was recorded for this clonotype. Here the CDR3 reads CSAARGPGNTIYF. The CDR3 DNA follows: TGCAGCGCCGCCAGGGGCCCTGGAAACACCATATATTTT. V is TRBV29-1 and J is TRBJ1-3, with D possibly TRBD1 on 6 matching bases. The CDR3 is made up of 13 amino acids. CDR1 is SQVTM, CDR2 ANQGSEA, per germline. V shed 7 bases and J shed 2 bases, with 12 bases lying between them. Looking up the rest from reference TRBV29-1 and TRBJ1-3 gives the full variable domain: SAVISQKPSRDICQRGTSLTIQCQVDSQVTMMFWYRQQPGQSLTLIATANQGSEATYESGFVIDKFPISRPNLTFSTLTVSNMSPEDSSIYLCSAARGPGNTIYFGEGSWLTVV.

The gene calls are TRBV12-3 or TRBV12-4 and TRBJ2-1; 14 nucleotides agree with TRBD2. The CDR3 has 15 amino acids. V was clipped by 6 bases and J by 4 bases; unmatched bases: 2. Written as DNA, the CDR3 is TGTGCCAGCAGGGGACTAGCGGGAGCGTACAATGAGCAGTTCTTC. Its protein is CASRGLAGAYNEQFF.

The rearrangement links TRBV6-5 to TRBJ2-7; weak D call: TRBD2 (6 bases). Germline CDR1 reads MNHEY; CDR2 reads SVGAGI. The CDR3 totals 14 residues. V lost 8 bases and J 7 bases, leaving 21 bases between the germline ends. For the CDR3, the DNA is TGTGCCAGCCTAGGGGCTGTCGGGAGACGAGAGCAGTACGTC. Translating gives CASLGAVGRREQYV.